The 30 T cell receptor beta chains in this list originate from one sample, sequenced in a study of control samples from healthy donors and cancer patients. TCRdb's table, derived via immunoSEQ multiplex PCR, lists solely in-frame clones and lacks some. This sample carries about 140,000 clones, 80% to 95% of them seen once, and the ten largest clones take about 11%. Sequenced: blood. The origin of the receptors is a man aged 30 to 45 in good health.

This clone was detected once. The rearrangement joins TRBV27 to TRBJ1-2; TRBD1 might be the D (6 bases). From germline, CDR1 is MNHEY and CDR2 SMNVEV (reference sequence). V lost 7 bases and J lost 4, with 16 bases in between. This CDR3 region has 14 residues. The CDR3: CASKLAGAGYGYTF. The CDR3 bases are TGTGCCAGCAAACTCGCGGGGGCAGGCTATGGCTACACCTTC.

The rearrangement links TRBV4-2 to TRBJ2-3, with TRBD2 as a possible D gene (6 bases). Germline V gene lookup returns CDR1 LGHNA and CDR2 YNFKEQ. There are 15 residues in the CDR3. V lost 2 bases and J lost 2, with 11 bases in between. The CDR3, as DNA: TGTGCCAGCAGCCAACGGGCGGGATTCACAGATACGCAGTATTTT. Translating it yields CASSQRAGFTDTQYF.

The chain combines TRBV28 with TRBJ2-2, with 12 nucleotides matching TRBD2. The ends lost 5 bases at V and 4 bases at J; junction bases unmatched: 5. CDR3 length: 16 amino acids. Germline lookup yields CDR1 MDHEN and CDR2 SYDVKM. The CDR3 spells CASSPGTSGRTGELFF. As DNA, the CDR3 is TGTGCCAGCAGTCCCGGGACTAGCGGGCGCACCGGGGAGCTGTTTTTT.

The sample holds a few counts of this clone. The same CDR3 can be traced to other DNA sequences in this sample. The J gene is TRBJ2-3, the V gene TRBV6-4; weak D call: TRBD2 (6 bases). V was pared by 2 bases and J by 0 bases, with 6 bases between. CDR1 and CDR2 (germline): MRHNA, SNTAGT. The CDR3 consists of 14 residues. Written as DNA, the CDR3 is TGTGCCAGCAGTGACGGGACTAGCACAGATACGCAGTATTTT. Translated: CASSDGTSTDTQYF.

The rearrangement joins TRBV4-1 to TRBJ1-4, with a weak D call TRBD1 (5 bases). V lost 0 bases, J lost 3 bases, and 14 bases lay in between. The CDR3 contains 17 residues. Germline CDR1 reads MGHRA; CDR2 reads YSYEKL. CDR3 DNA sequence: TGCGCCAGCAGCCAAGACGGCACCGGGGGAGCTAATGAAAAACTGTTTTTT. It specifies CASSQDGTGGANEKLFF.

This chain joins TRBV19 and TRBJ2-7; 8 positions match TRBD2. The V gene's germline CDR1 is LNHDA and CDR2 SQIVND (reference sequence). V dropped 9 bases and J dropped 3; count of bases not matched to a gene: 7. The CDR3 sequence is 13 residues long. CDR3 sequence: CARLPGGLYEQYF. The CDR3 DNA sequence: TGTGCCAGATTACCGGGAGGGCTCTACGAGCAGTACTTC.

This sequence joins TRBV19 and TRBJ1-4; D is undetermined. The CDR3 sequence is 13 residues long. V was cut by 7 bases and J by 3 bases, with 9 bases left in between. Germline-derived CDR1 and CDR2 are LNHDA and SQIVND (reference sequence). CDR3 bases: TGTGCCAGTAAGCGAAGGTCTAATGAAAAACTGTTTTTT. Protein: CASKRRSNEKLFF.

Here the CDR3 reads CASSVAQGREKLFF. CDR3 bases: TGCGCCAGCAGCGTAGCTCAGGGTCGGGAAAAACTGTTTTTT. The rearrangement links TRBV5-1 to TRBJ1-4, with a possible D match to TRBD1 (5 bases). Germline lookup yields CDR1 SGHRS and CDR2 YFSETQ. The CDR3 contains 14 residues. Trimming took off 4 bases at V and 8 bases at J, with 15 bases between the two ends.

Here the CDR3 reads CATSDGSGRLTDTQYF. The CDR3 nucleotides read TGTGCCACCAGTGACGGAAGCGGGAGGTTGACAGATACGCAGTATTTT. The rearrangement uses TRBV24-1 and TRBJ2-3, with TRBD2 matching over 9 bases. Germline values: CDR1 KGHDR, CDR2 SFDVKD. J gave up 3 bases and V 4 bases, and 7 bases lay outside the gene matches. The CDR3 totals 16 residues.

The genes are TRBV6-5 and TRBJ2-1; D possibly corresponds to TRBD1 (5 bases). Per germline, CDR1 MNHEY and CDR2 SVGAGI. V lost 4 bases and J 2 bases, leaving 12 bases between the germline ends. The CDR3 has 15 amino acids. The CDR3 DNA is TGTGCCAGCAGTTCTGGGGCGGAGCCCTACAATGAGCAGTTCTTC. It translates to CASSSGAEPYNEQFF.

The chain links TRBV19 to TRBJ2-5; 12 nucleotides line up with TRBD1. J gave up 4 bases and V 10 bases, and 7 bases lay outside the gene matches. The germline CDR1 and CDR2 sequences are LNHDA and SQIVND (reference sequence). The CDR3 contains 14 residues. The CDR3 here is CATMGQGALETQYF. The CDR3 DNA follows: TGTGCCACCATGGGACAGGGGGCTCTAGAGACCCAGTACTTC.

This chain uses TRBV4-1 with TRBJ2-2; D gene ambiguous. Per the germline V gene, CDR1 is MGHRA and CDR2 is YSYEKL. Between the trimmed V and J ends, which lost 4 bases and 4 bases, there was a span of 19 bases. The CDR3 has 17 amino acids. CDR3: CASSPPPPERRTGELFF. The CDR3 DNA reads TGCGCCAGCAGCCCCCCTCCCCCCGAGCGTCGCACCGGGGAGCTGTTTTTT.

This chain links TRBV18 with TRBJ1-4, with no clear D. Germline V gives CDR1 KGHSH, CDR2 LQKENI. Trimming left V 4 bases short and J 2 bases short, with 26 bases between. CDR3 size: 20 residues. The chain's CDR3 is CASSLTGEQHLPTTNEKLFF. CDR3 DNA sequence: TGTGCCAGCTCACTTACTGGGGAGCAGCACCTTCCGACGACTAATGAAAAACTGTTTTTT.

J is TRBJ2-3 and V is TRBV28; D ambiguous. V lost 4 bases and J 2 bases, leaving 1 base between the germline ends. This CDR3 is built from 11 residues. The V gene's germline CDR1 is MDHEN and CDR2 SYDVKM. CDR3 amino acids: CASSSTDTQYF. CDR3 nucleotides: TGTGCCAGCAGTTCCACAGATACGCAGTATTTT. Variable domain in full (rest from reference TRBV28 and TRBJ2-3): DVKVTQSSRYLVKRTGEKVFLECVQDMDHENMFWYRQDPGLGLRLIYFSYDVKMKEKGDIPEGYSVSREKKERFSLILESASTNQTSMYLCASSSTDTQYFGPGTRLTVL.

For the CDR3, the DNA is TGTGCCAGCAGCGATGACAGGGGTTTTCGGAATGAGCAGTTCTTC. This gives the protein CASSDDRGFRNEQFF. This chain links TRBV6-5 with TRBJ2-1; 8 bases agree with TRBD1. CDR1 and CDR2 from the germline V gene are MNHEY and SVGAGI. The CDR3 has 15 amino acids. Losses at the gene ends were 6 bases for V and 7 bases for J; bases not matched to a gene: 11.

This clone was picked up one time. The chain uses TRBV19 and TRBJ2-1, with 10 nucleotides matching TRBD1. V shed 6 bases and J 4 bases; nucleotides not matched to a gene: 9. The length of the CDR3 is 16 residues. The germline V gene has CDR1 LNHDA and CDR2 SQIVND (reference sequence). CDR3 residues: CASSANRDRGYNEQFF. The CDR3 region has the DNA TGTGCCAGTAGCGCGAACCGGGACAGGGGATACAATGAGCAGTTCTTC.

Of note for this clone: This CDR3 is also generated by other DNA sequences in the sample. The rearrangement uses TRBV6-4 and TRBJ2-6; TRBD1 might be the D (5 bases). The CDR3 runs 15 residues. The V gene's germline CDR1 is MRHNA and CDR2 SNTAGT. The germline V and J ends were trimmed by 2 bases and 0 bases, with 5 bases remaining between them. CDR3 bases: TGTGCCAGCAGTGACAGGGGCTCTGGGGCCAACGTCCTGACTTTC. It yields the protein CASSDRGSGANVLTF.

J is TRBJ2-1 and V is TRBV5-4, with D perhaps TRBD1 (5 bases). The V gene's germline CDR1 is SGHNT and CDR2 YYREEE (reference sequence). The CDR3 extends over 15 amino acids. V was pared by 1 base and J by 9 bases, with 17 bases between. CDR3 protein: CASSLKSQGFLEQFF. The CDR3 DNA reads as TGTGCCAGCAGCTTGAAGAGTCAGGGTTTTCTTGAGCAGTTCTTC.

This chain links TRBV6-2 or TRBV6-3 with TRBJ2-7; the D gene could be TRBD1 or TRBD2 (5 bases each). This CDR3 has 13 amino acids. V was cut by 5 bases and J by 5 bases, with 13 bases left in between. Germline V CDR1 and CDR2: MNHEY, SVGEGT. CDR3 DNA sequence: TGTGCCAGCAGTAGCAGGGAGTCAAACGAGCAGTACTTC. Translating it yields CASSSRESNEQYF.

J is TRBJ1-2 and V is TRBV19; D unresolved. The CDR3 spans 16 residues. Germline CDR1 is LNHDA and CDR2 is SQIVND (reference sequence). The V and J ends lost 0 bases and 0 bases respectively, with 11 bases between them. The CDR3, as DNA: TGTGCCAGTAGTATAGATCATGGACGGACTAACTATGGCTACACCTTC. It specifies CASSIDHGRTNYGYTF.

The gene calls are TRBV30 and TRBJ1-5; the D is unclear. The V gene lost 1 base and the J gene lost 1 base, with 8 bases spanning the gap. This CDR3 spans 14 amino acids. Germline V gene sequence: CDR1 GTSNPN, CDR2 SVGIG (reference sequence). The CDR3 DNA reads as TGTGCCTGGAGTGCCCACAGAAGCAATCAGCCCCAGCATTTT. Protein sequence: CAWSAHRSNQPQHF.

The chain recombines TRBV7-2 with TRBJ2-2, with D possibly being TRBD1 or TRBD2 (5 bases each). Germline assignment: CDR1 SGHTA and CDR2 FQGNSA. The CDR3 runs to 14 residues. The V end was cut by 10 bases, the J end by 1 base, with 13 bases between. The CDR3 sequence is CATASGQNTGELFF. As DNA, the CDR3 is TGTGCCACCGCCTCGGGGCAGAACACCGGGGAGCTGTTTTTT.

The chain joins TRBV28 to TRBJ1-1; D remains ambiguous. Germline CDR1 and CDR2: MDHEN and SYDVKM. The CDR3 extends over 13 amino acids. The chain's CDR3 is CALREGMNTEAFF. In nucleotides, the CDR3 is TGTGCTTTGAGAGAGGGCATGAACACTGAAGCTTTCTTT.

The J gene is TRBJ1-4, the V gene TRBV24-1, with D unresolved. In germline, CDR1 is KGHDR, CDR2 SFDVKD. The CDR3 extends over 12 amino acids. The V end was cut by 9 bases, the J end by 3 bases, with 7 bases between. The DNA of the CDR3 is TGTGCCACCTCGGAAGCTAATGAAAAACTGTTTTTT. This sequence encodes CATSEANEKLFF.

This chain connects TRBV2 to TRBJ1-4, with 9 bases lining up with TRBD1. Germline CDR1 reads SNHLY; CDR2 reads FYNNEI. The CDR3 loop spans 14 amino acids. After removal of 6 bases from V and 7 bases from J, the junction contained 6 bases not matched to a gene. Here the CDR3 reads CASRLTGGFEKLFF. The CDR3 nucleotides read TGTGCCAGCAGATTGACAGGGGGATTTGAAAAACTGTTTTTT.

As regards this clone: One junction end does not reproduce the germline sequence, and a read error may be involved. This chain joins TRBV7-7 and TRBJ2-3; tentative D call: TRBD1 (6 bases). The CDR3 is 14 amino acids. CDR1 and CDR2 from the germline V gene are SSHAT and FNYEAQ (reference sequence). Here the CDR3 reads CASSLDRSTDTQYF. The DNA for the CDR3 is TGTGCTAGCAGCCTTGACAGGAGCACAGATACGCAGTATTTT.

This chain joins TRBV2 and TRBJ1-2; D not certain. The CDR3 consists of 14 residues. The V end lost 6 bases, the J end lost 3 bases, and 14 bases lay between the germline ends. Germline V CDR1 and CDR2: SNHLY, FYNNEI. CDR3 in amino acids: CASRSTGWDYGYTF. The CDR3 nucleotides are TGTGCCAGCAGGAGTACGGGCTGGGACTATGGCTACACCTTC.

The chain couples TRBV12-3 or TRBV12-4 to TRBJ1-1, with D hard to call. This CDR3 is built from 13 residues. Trimming cost V 3 bases and J 8 bases, with 13 bases left between them. The CDR3 bases are TGTGCCAGCAGTTTTGTGGGGTATGGGGAAGCTTTCTTT. Translation: CASSFVGYGEAFF.

The table lists this clone with a count of one. J is TRBJ1-5 and V is TRBV27; 10 bases align to TRBD1. CDR1 and CDR2 from the germline V gene are MNHEY and SMNVEV (reference sequence). Unmatched junction bases numbered 10, after V lost 10 bases and J lost 7 bases. The CDR3 length is 14 residues. The CDR3 sequence: CATGDRGQKQPQHF. The CDR3 region has the DNA TGTGCCACCGGAGACAGGGGGCAGAAGCAGCCCCAGCATTTT.

In its sample, this clone was seen a few times. The chain links TRBV6-1 to TRBJ1-6; 9 bases match TRBD1. CDR3 length: 15 amino acids. CDR1 is MNHNS, CDR2 SASEGT, per germline. V was pared by 2 bases and J by 7 bases, with 3 bases of the junction left unmatched. CDR3: CASSESGQGNSPLHF. The CDR3 DNA reads TGTGCCAGCAGTGAATCGGGACAGGGCAATTCACCCCTCCACTTT.